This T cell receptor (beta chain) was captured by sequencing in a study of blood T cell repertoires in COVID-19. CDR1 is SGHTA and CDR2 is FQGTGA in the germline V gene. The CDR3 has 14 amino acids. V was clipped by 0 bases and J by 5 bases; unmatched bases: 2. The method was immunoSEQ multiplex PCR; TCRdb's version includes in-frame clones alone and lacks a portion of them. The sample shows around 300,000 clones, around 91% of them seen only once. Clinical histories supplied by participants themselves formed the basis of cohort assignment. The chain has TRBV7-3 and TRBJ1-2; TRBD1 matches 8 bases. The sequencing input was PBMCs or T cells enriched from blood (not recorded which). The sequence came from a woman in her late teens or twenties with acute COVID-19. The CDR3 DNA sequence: TGTGCCAGCAGCTTAACACAGGGGGATTATGGCTACACCTTC. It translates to CASSLTQGDYGYTF.